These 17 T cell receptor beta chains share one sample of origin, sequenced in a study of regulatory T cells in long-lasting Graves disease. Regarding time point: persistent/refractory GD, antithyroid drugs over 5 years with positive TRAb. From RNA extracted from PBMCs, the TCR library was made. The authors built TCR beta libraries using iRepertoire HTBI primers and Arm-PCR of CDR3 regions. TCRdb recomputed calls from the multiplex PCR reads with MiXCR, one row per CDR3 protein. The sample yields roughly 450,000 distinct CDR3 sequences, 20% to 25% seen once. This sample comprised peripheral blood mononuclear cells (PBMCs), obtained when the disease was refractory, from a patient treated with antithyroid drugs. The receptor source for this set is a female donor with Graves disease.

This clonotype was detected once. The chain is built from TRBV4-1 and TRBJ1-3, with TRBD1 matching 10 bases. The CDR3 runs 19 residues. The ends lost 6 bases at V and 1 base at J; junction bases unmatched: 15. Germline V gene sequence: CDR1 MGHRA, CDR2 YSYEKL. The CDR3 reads CASRSIYQTGGLSGNTIYF. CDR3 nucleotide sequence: TGCGCCAGCAGGAGTATCTACCAGACAGGGGGCTTGTCTGGAAACACCATATATTTT.

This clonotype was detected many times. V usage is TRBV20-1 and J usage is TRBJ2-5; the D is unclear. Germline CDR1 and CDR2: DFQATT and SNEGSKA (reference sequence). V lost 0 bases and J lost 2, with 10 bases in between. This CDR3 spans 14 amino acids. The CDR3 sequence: CSARDRRLQETQYF. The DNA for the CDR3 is TGCAGTGCTAGAGATCGACGGCTTCAAGAGACCCAGTACTTC.

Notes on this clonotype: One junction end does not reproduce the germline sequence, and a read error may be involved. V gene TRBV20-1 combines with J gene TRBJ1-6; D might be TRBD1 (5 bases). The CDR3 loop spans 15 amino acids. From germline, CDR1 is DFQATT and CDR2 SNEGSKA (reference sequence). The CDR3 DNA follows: TGCAGTGCTAGAGATTCGAAGGGGTTTAATCCACCCCTCCACTTT. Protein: CSARDSKGFNPPLHF.

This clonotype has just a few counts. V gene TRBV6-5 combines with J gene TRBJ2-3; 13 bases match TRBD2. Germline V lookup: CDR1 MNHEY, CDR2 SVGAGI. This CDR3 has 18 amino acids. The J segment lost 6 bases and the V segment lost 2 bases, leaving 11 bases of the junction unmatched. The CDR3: CASSYGGTSGMGGDTQYF. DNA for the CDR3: TGTGCCAGCAGTTACGGGGGGACTAGCGGGATGGGCGGGGATACGCAGTATTTT.

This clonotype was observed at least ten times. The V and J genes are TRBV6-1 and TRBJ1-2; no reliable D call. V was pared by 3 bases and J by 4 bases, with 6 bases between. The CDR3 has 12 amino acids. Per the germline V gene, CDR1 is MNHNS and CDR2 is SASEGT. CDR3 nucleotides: TGTGCCAGCAGTGACAGGCCCTATGGCTACACCTTC. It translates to CASSDRPYGYTF.

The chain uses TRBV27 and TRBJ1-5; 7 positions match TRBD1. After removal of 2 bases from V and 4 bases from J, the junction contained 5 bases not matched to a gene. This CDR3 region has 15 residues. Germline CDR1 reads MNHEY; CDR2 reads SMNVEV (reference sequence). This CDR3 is CASSLEGAPNQPQHF. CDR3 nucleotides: TGTGCCAGCAGTTTAGAGGGGGCACCGAATCAGCCCCAGCATTTT.

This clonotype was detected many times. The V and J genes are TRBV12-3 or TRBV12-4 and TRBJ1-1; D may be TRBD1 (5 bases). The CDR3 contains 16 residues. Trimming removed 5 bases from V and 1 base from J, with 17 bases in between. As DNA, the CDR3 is TGTGCCAGCAGTGGCAACTGGGGACCTGAGAACACTGAAGCTTTCTTT. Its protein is CASSGNWGPENTEAFF.

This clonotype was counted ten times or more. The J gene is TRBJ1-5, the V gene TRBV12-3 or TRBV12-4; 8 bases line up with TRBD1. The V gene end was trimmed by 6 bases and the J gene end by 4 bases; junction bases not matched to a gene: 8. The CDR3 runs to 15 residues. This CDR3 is CASRPGTGGNQPQHF. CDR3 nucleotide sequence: TGTGCCAGCAGGCCAGGGACAGGAGGTAATCAGCCCCAGCATTTT.

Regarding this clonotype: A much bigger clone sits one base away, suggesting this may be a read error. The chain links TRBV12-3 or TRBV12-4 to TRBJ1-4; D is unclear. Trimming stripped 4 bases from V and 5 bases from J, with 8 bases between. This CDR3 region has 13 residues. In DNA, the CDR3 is TGTGCCAGCAGTTCAGGCTGGAATGAAAAACTGTTTTTT. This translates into CASSSGWNEKLFF.

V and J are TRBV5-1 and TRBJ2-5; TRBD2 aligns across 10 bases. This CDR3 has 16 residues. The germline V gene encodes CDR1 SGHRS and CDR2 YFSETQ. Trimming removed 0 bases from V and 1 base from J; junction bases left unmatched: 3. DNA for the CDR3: TGCGCCAGCAGCTTGGGCCCTAGCGGGGGCCAAGAGACCCAGTACTTC. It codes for CASSLGPSGGQETQYF.

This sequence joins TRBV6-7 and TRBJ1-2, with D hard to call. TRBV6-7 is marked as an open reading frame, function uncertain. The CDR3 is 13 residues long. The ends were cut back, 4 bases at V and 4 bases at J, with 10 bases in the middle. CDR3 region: CASSSPGFYGYTF. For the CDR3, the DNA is TGTGCCAGCAGTTCACCGGGCTTCTATGGCTACACCTTC.

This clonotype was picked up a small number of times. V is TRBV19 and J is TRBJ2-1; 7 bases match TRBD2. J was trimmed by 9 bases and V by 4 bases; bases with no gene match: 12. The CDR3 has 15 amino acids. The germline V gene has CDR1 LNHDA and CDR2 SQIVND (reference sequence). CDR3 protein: CASSTPLGLGIEQFF. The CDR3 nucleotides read TGTGCCAGTAGTACCCCTCTCGGACTAGGCATTGAGCAGTTCTTC.

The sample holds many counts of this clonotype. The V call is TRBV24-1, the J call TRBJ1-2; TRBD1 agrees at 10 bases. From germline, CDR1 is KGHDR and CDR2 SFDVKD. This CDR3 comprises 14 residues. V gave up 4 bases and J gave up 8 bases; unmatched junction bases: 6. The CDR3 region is CATSDATGGKGYTF. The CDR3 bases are TGTGCCACCAGTGACGCGACAGGGGGCAAGGGCTACACCTTC.

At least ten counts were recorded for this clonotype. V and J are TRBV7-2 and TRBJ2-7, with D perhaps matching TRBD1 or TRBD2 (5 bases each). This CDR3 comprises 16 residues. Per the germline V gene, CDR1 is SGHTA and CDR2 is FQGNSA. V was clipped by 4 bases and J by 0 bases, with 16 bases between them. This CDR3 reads CASSSLSRDGSYEQYF. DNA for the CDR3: TGTGCCAGCAGCTCCCTTTCCCGGGACGGCTCCTACGAGCAGTACTTC.

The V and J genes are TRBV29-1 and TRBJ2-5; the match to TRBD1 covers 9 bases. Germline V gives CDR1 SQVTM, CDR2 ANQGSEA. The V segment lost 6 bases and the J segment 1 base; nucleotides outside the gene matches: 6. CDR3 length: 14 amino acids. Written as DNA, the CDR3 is TGCAGCGTGCGCCGGGACAGGGTCCAAGAGACCCAGTACTTC. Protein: CSVRRDRVQETQYF.

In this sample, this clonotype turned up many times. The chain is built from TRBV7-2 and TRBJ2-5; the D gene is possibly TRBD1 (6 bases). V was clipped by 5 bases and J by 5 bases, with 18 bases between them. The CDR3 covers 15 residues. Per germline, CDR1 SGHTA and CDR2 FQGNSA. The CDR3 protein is CASSQGPPPMETQYF. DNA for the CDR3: TGTGCCAGCAGCCAGGGGCCACCTCCCATGGAGACCCAGTACTTC.

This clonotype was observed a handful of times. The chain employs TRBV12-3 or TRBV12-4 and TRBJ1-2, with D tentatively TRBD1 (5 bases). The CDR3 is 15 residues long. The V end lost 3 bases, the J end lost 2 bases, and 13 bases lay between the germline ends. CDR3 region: CASSFSGARNYGYTF. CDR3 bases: TGTGCCAGCAGTTTTTCTGGGGCTCGAAACTATGGCTACACCTTC.